The sequence of this TCR beta chain was determined in a study of graft-versus-host responses after intestinal transplantation. The wider study: Recipients received multivisceral, liver-intestinal, or isolated intestinal transplants. Study conclusions and caveats: Graft-donor T cell macrochimerism in patients accompanied high graft-versus-host to host-versus-graft clonal ratios in allografts.

CDR1 and CDR2 (germline): SNHLY, FYNNEI. With 6 bases clipped from V and 2 bases from J, the junction kept 1 base outside the gene matches. The CDR3 length is 13 residues. On this clone itself: Its antigen remains unidentified.

The protocol was immunoSEQ multiplex PCR, while the TCRdb copy is restricted to in-frame clones and leaves out a portion. The data hold some 40,000 clones, with around 92% observed a single time. The sequence was obtained from a human patient who received an intestinal transplant, so some T cells may come from the graft donor. The rearrangement uses TRBV2 and TRBJ2-1; 7 bases map to TRBD1. The material sequenced was PBMCs, taken less than 280 days after transplant. The CDR3 DNA reads TGTGCCAGCAGACAGGGGACCTACAATGAGCAGTTCTTC. Its protein product is CASRQGTYNEQFF.